A single count supports the clone carrying this T cell receptor beta chain. TCRdb keeps only in-frame clones here, not all; method: immunoSEQ multiplex PCR. Found here are about 22,000 clones, roughly 91% of them singletons; the top ten hold 11%. The data are from a study of lymphopenia after photon versus proton radiotherapy. The CDR3 contains 16 residues. Germline lookup yields CDR1 SNHLY and CDR2 FYNNEI. Trimming cost V 2 bases and J 1 base, with 11 bases left between them. This sample comprised peripheral blood, obtained from a patient treated with proton-based radiotherapy. The V gene is TRBV2, the J gene TRBJ2-2; TRBD1 is a possible D gene (6 bases). This receptor was taken from an elderly man with esophageal cancer. DNA of the CDR3: TGTGCCAGCAGTGAAAGGCAGGGGAGGAACACCGGGGAGCTGTTTTTT. Translated, it gives CASSERQGRNTGELFF. Full variable domain (rest looked up from reference TRBV2 and TRBJ2-2): EPEVTQTPSHQVTQMGQEVILRCVPISNHLYFYWYRQILGQKVEFLVSFYNNEISEKSEIFDDQFSVERPDGSNFTLKIRSTKLEDSAMYFCASSERQGRNTGELFFGEGSRLTVL.